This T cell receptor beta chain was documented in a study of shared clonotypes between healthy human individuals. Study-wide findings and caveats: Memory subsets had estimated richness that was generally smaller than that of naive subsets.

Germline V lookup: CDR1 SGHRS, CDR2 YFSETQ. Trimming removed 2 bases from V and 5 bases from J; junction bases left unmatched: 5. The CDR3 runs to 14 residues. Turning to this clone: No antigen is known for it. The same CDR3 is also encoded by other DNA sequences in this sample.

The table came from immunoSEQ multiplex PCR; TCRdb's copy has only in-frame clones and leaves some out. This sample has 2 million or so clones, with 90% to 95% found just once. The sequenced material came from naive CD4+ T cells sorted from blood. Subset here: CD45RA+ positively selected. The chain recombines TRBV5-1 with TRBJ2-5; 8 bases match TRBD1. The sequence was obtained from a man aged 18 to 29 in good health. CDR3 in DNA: TGCGCCAGCAGCTTACTAACAGGGGGGGAGACCCAGTACTTC. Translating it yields CASSLLTGGETQYF.